The 3 T cell receptor beta chains below all came from one sample that was sequenced in a study of OX40 agonist ivuxolimab in advanced cancers. The method behind the library was the immunoSEQ multiplex PCR assay. TCRdb took this table from immuneACCESS and kept in-frame rearrangements with V and J called. Such tables lack part of the clones; where checked against another copy, unresolved V genes explain under half of the gap, and the rest is unexplained. This sample is represented by roughly 59,000 clones; approximately 80% of them were singletons. In total, the top ten clones hold about 1.9% of the sample. Source: CD4+ or CD8+ T cells sorted from blood, taken in a trial of the OX40 agonist ivuxolimab. The receptor source for this set is an adult with an advanced solid tumor such as melanoma, head and neck, liver or kidney cancer.

This chain connects TRBV30 to TRBJ2-7; possibly TRBD1 for D (6 bases). In germline, CDR1 is GTSNPN, CDR2 SVGIG (reference sequence). V was cut by 4 bases and J by 7 bases, with 23 bases left in between. This CDR3 region has 15 residues. The CDR3 region is CAWMGAGRGFEEQYF. The CDR3 DNA is TGTGCCTGGATGGGAGCCGGCAGGGGATTCGAAGAGCAGTACTTC.

The chain couples TRBV14 to TRBJ1-2; D gene ambiguous. Germline V gene sequence: CDR1 SGHDN, CDR2 FVKESK. V lost 0 bases, J lost 8 bases, and 13 bases lay in between. The CDR3 length is 14 residues. The CDR3 coding sequence is TGTGCCAGCAGCCAAGACCGTCGGGGTGGGGGCTACACCTTC. This sequence encodes CASSQDRRGGGYTF.

The chain links TRBV7-9 to TRBJ2-7; 9 bases are a match to TRBD1. This CDR3 spans 15 amino acids. With 6 bases clipped from V and 3 bases from J, the junction kept 9 bases outside the gene matches. CDR1 SEHNR and CDR2 FQNEAQ come from the germline V gene (reference sequence). CDR3 sequence (DNA): TGTGCCAGCAGTCACAGGGGGCGTAGCGACTACGAGCAGTACTTC. Translated: CASSHRGRSDYEQYF.